This T cell receptor (beta chain) was obtained from a study of shared clonotypes between healthy human individuals (TCRdb year 2020). Notes on the research overall: A couple of women and a few men aged 18 to 49 years were included in the cohort. For each donor, CD4 naive and CD4 memory were each given three plates, CD8 naive was given two plates, and CD8 memory was given one plate. To increase sequencing depth and limit assay-specific biases, different laboratories used diverse techniques to prepare libraries and sequence TCR repertoires. The study deeply sequenced blood TCR repertoires of roughly five healthy adults to estimate repertoire size and the extent of clonotype sharing between individuals. Per donor, leukapheresis produced somewhere between about 0.94 and 8.9 billion PBMCs.

Using the deep immunoSEQ assay, multiplex PCR amplified TCR CDR3 regions from genomic DNA. Extracted genomic DNA from each cell subset was spread evenly across all wells of several immunoSEQ 96-well plates, with each plate serving as a replicate. For sorted subsets, roughly 190 ng of genomic DNA, equivalent to roughly 33,000 T cell genomes, went into each replicate PCR. Purified libraries were measured with a Qubit 3.0 fluorometer, size-checked on a Bioanalyzer 2100, and measured again with the KAPA Library Quantification kit. Every immunoSEQ 96-well plate was sequenced on a dedicated single-read 150-cycle Illumina NextSeq 550 flow cell. Per the source publication's procedure: Because the immunoSEQ output held only junctional sequences and lacked quality scores, the filtering could not match the filtering applied to full-length reads. To assign V/J genes and CDR3, sequences were annotated against IMGT germline references using PyIR, a Python wrapper for IgBLAST v1.9. Reads with weak V/J assignments (E-value above 1e-6), missing CDR3, stop codons, out-of-frame junctions, or ambiguous translated residues were removed. V3J clonotypes were defined as sequences sharing the same inferred V gene, J gene, and CDR3 amino acid sequence. The percentage overlap between two repertoires was calculated by dividing the number of shared unique clonotypes by the size of the smaller repertoire. Repertoire richness was assessed with RTK rarefaction, the Chao1 estimator, and Recon v2.1 estimates of unobserved clonotypes. OLGA was used to compute generation probabilities for all TCRbeta clonotypes that the gDNA method yielded from four donors. TCRdb re-hosts the immuneACCESS table, in-frame sequences only. Its copies lack some clones; in the studies checked, an unresolved V gene accounts for under half of them, and the cause for the rest is not known. V, J and clone size are taken as reported in that table, and D and trimming were inferred from the DNA itself. The sample table holds 1,100,000 or so clones, of which about 80% were seen once. Approximately 0.5% of the sample is in the top ten clones.

General findings and caveats noted by the study authors: Sampling was restricted to blood, and TCR repertoires in tissue are likely to differ from TCR repertoires in blood. Because the study included only a small number of donors, the genetic and exposure-history diversity represented was limited. About 5% of naive CD4, 3.5% of naive CD8, around 2.3% of memory CD4, and less than 0.45% of memory CD8 clonotypes were shared across a handful of donors. Pairwise subsampling indicated that sequencing depth was expected to affect the degree of clonotype sharing among donors. Naive subsets generally had larger estimated clonotype richness than memory subsets. Even with the large sequencing depth, rarefaction of the sorted-subset datasets indicated that sequencing was incomplete. Clonotypes shared by all four sorted-subset donors showed higher generation probabilities than non-shared clonotypes.

Taken from the germline V gene, the CDR1 and CDR2 loops are MDHEN and SYDVKM. V has 2 bases trimmed and J has 7 bases trimmed; junction bases matching no gene number 9. From cysteine to phenylalanine, the CDR3 is 16 amino acids long. Of the read, only the CDR3 DNA is kept; its 48 bases are in frame from base 1. The donors were healthy, HIV-negative adults who had no recently reported acute infections or vaccinations. Every donor was a Caucasian adult living in Nashville, Tennessee, USA. CD4+ T cells were enriched by magnetic negative selection, after which naive cells were positively selected on CD45RA and the negative fraction was taken as the memory subset. After blood collection by leukapheresis, PBMCs were isolated using Ficoll-Histopaque density gradient centrifugation and then cryopreserved in the vapor phase of liquid nitrogen. Purity and quantity of every magnetically sorted T cell population were checked by analytical flow cytometry. Genomic DNA was isolated from each sorted fraction and quantified by UV absorbance on a Nanodrop 2000c.

To note about this clone: It lacks a known antigen. The record has no base qualities; no much larger clone is one base away.

The chain couples TRBV28 to TRBJ1-3; 9 nucleotides in the junction match TRBD1. The TCR comes from a man aged 18-30 years in good health. Some clones in this sample may be carry-over from other donors' samples. The sample consisted of memory CD4+ T cells from PBMCs. Explained via the paper, the cell subset or site label denotes: CD45RA-negative fraction. CDR3 region: CASSLLPGQGDNTIYF. The sequenced DNA: TGTGCCAGCAGTTTACTCCCGGGACAGGGTGATAACACCATATATTTT. Supplemented by the reference TRBV28 and TRBJ1-3 proteins around the CDR3, the complete variable domain is DVKVTQSSRYLVKRTGEKVFLECVQDMDHENMFWYRQDPGLGLRLIYFSYDVKMKEKGDIPEGYSVSREKKERFSLILESASTNQTSMYLCASSLLPGQGDNTIYFGEGSWLTVV.